The text below deals with one TCR beta chain. Its antigen is unidentified. The same CDR3 arises from other DNA sequences in this sample as well. This entry comes from a study of T cell responses to AZD1222 COVID-19 vaccine. The table came from immunoSEQ multiplex PCR; TCRdb's copy has only in-frame clones and leaves some out. Seen here are approximately 140,000 clones, roughly nine tenths observed once, and the top ten hold 3% to 4%. Study-wide points: Nearly half of spike-specific TCRs reportedly go after variant regions that carry no mutations. Spike-specific TCR breadth and depth grew following two AZD1222 doses. It should be noted that donors were predominantly white British and more often female, and clonal diversity was possibly underestimated.

Analyses pooled second doses at about 4 or about 12 weeks. Germline CDR1 GTSNPN, CDR2 SVGIG (reference sequence). The CDR3 runs to 12 residues. With 2 bases removed from V and 4 bases from J, the gap between germline ends came to 6 bases. The clonotype originates from an adult who received the AZD1222 COVID-19 vaccine. The sample here was peripheral blood, taken 28 days after the second AZD1222 dose. The rearrangement links TRBV30 to TRBJ1-3, with unresolved D. CDR3 coding DNA: TGTGCCTGGAGTTCTTCGGGAAACACCATATATTTT. Amino acid sequence: CAWSSSGNTIYF. Combining the CDR3 with reference TRBV30 and TRBJ1-3 gives the whole variable domain SQTIHQWPATLVQPVGSPLSLECTVEGTSNPNLYWYRQAAGRGLQLLFYSVGIGQISSEVPQNLSASRPQDRQFILSSKKLLLSDSGFYLCAWSSSGNTIYFGEGSWLTVV.